The clone carrying this T cell receptor (beta chain) was detected many times. TCRdb re-called the PCR reads with MiXCR. The sample has about 24,000 clones; more than 20% are singletons. This entry comes from a study of metastatic and nonmetastatic thyroid tumors. Study-level information: Comparison of repertoires was carried out across blood and tumor or nodule tissue from malignant and benign thyroid patients.

The CDR3 consists of 15 residues. The germline V gene has CDR1 MDHEN and CDR2 SYDVKM. The V gene lost 2 bases and the J gene lost 5 bases, with 15 bases spanning the gap. Patients were all untreated before their thyroid surgery. This clonotype originated in a male donor with papillary thyroid cancer or a benign thyroid nodule (not recorded which). Some clones in this sample may be carry-over from other donors' samples. The sample consisted of tumor tissue. The chain combines TRBV28 with TRBJ2-5, with a weak D call TRBD1 (7 bases). CDR3 loop: CASSLGGTVGETQYF. CDR3 nucleotides: TGTGCCAGCAGTTTAGGAGGGACAGTAGGTGAGACCCAGTACTTC. Drawing the rest from reference TRBV28 and TRBJ2-5, the complete variable domain is DVKVTQSSRYLVKRTGEKVFLECVQDMDHENMFWYRQDPGLGLRLIYFSYDVKMKEKGDIPEGYSVSREKKERFSLILESASTNQTSMYLCASSLGGTVGETQYFGPGTRLLVL.